This TCR beta chain was sequenced during a study of patients and donors after allogeneic stem cell transplantation. TCRdb re-analysed the RT-PCR reads in MiXCR, keeping a single row per CDR3 protein. The sample includes about 150,000 distinct CDR3 sequences, approximately 37% of them seen just once. This clonotype appeared a few times. CDR3 length equals 16 residues. The V gene's germline CDR1 is SGHDT and CDR2 YYEEEE. Trimming removed 3 bases from V and 7 bases from J, with 17 bases in between. The sequence came from a human donor who was either an allogeneic HSCT recipient or a stem cell or donor lymphocyte infusion donor (not recorded which). It is not recorded whose cells these are; they may come from a transplant donor. This chain joins TRBV5-6 and TRBJ1-6; unclear D gene. Source material: blood, either unsorted or a sorted T cell fraction (not recorded which). The CDR3 sequence is CASSSGERLLNSPLHF. In DNA, the CDR3 is TGTGCCAGCAGCTCCGGGGAACGCCTTTTGAATTCACCCCTCCACTTT.